Detailed here is one T cell receptor (beta chain). Its antigen is undetermined. While unrecorded immune exposures were likely, the donors were nominally healthy when sampled. The primer mix had 60 Vbeta and 13 Jbeta primers. Profiling relied on immunoSEQ multiplex PCR, and the TCRdb table lists in-frame clones only, not all of them. Of about 130,000 clones in the sample, 83% were seen once. This entry belongs to a study of cytomegalovirus exposure and HLA in healthy donors. V was clipped by 2 bases and J by 0 bases, with 11 bases between them. The germline gives CDR1 SGDLS, CDR2 YYNGEE. The CDR3 runs 15 residues. Study-wide points: It emerged from a later analysis that several of the most significant clusters appeared to be linked to common viral pathogens.

Sequenced input: PBMCs. V usage is TRBV9 and J usage is TRBJ1-1; a weak D match, TRBD1 (5 bases). This clonotype originated in a woman aged 40 to 50 in good health and CMV-seropositive. CDR3 nucleotide sequence: TGTGCCAGCAGCGTGACGACAGAGATGAACACTGAAGCTTTCTTT. Encoded protein: CASSVTTEMNTEAFF.